This is a list of T cell receptor beta chains from one sample in a study of cytomegalovirus exposure and HLA in healthy donors. Assay: immunoSEQ multiplex PCR; the TCRdb copy retains only in-frame clones and omits some. The sample contains over 200,000 clones, 60% to 80% of which appear only once. Sequenced: PBMCs. Every receptor here comes from a male donor in good health and CMV-seronegative. Both conserved end residues are trimmed from each CDR3. Fields, in order: V gene, clone size, J gene, CDR3 protein. The size field is filled for only some rows; it gives once, few, many or a size class.

>TRBV4-3|.|TRBJ2-2
ASSQVEGAGTGELF
>TRBV28|.|TRBJ2-7
ASSSLFEQY
>TRBV30|.|TRBJ1-1
AWIGPTINTEAF
>TRBV11-2|.|TRBJ1-4
ASSSRGAANEKLF
>TRBV5-6|few|TRBJ2-3
ASSLRTSAIPTDTQY
>TRBV7-9|.|TRBJ2-7
ASSLSYGQAFSVEQY
>TRBV27|.|TRBJ2-1
ASTPLQGYNEQF
>TRBV6-6|once|TRBJ1-1
ASSYGALTNTEAF
>TRBV6-5|.|TRBJ2-1
ASSYGVGDTNEQF
>TRBV7-4|.|TRBJ1-4
ASSYGLATNEKLF
>TRBV7-9|.|TRBJ2-2
ASRIDPDRGNTGELF
>TRBV7-2|.|TRBJ2-5
ASSWGTGGGKETQY
>TRBV30|few|TRBJ2-7
AWTFGGSSYEQY
>TRBV9|.|TRBJ2-7
ASSARQGAGYEQY
>TRBV5-5|once|TRBJ2-3
ASSPLRTGSTDTQY
>TRBV29-1|.|TRBJ2-7
SEDRVRCEQY
>TRBV5-6|.|TRBJ2-7
ASSPRGGSYEQY
>TRBV6-6|.|TRBJ2-3
ATQTGVGTDTQY
>TRBV5-8|.|TRBJ2-4
ASSLVVGLAGLLNIQY
>TRBV5-6|.|TRBJ2-7
ASSPRGLEREVGEQY
>TRBV30|.|TRBJ2-5
AWADGSGAGQTQY
>TRBV6-6|.|TRBJ1-5
ASRSQGGPQH
>TRBV27|.|TRBJ2-7
ASSFLHGAQY
>TRBV29-1|.|TRBJ2-7
SVAIGYEQY
>TRBV19|.|TRBJ2-1
ASSSSGVSGAEQF
>TRBV5-1|.|TRBJ2-1
ASSYGGGGPGF
>TRBV6-1|few|TRBJ1-6
ASSESGKVSPLH
>TRBV5-5|.|TRBJ1-1
ASSSPGESVTEAF
>TRBV27|.|TRBJ1-2
ASSQRTGGYGYT
>TRBV9|.|TRBJ2-7
ASSGTGAGYEQY
>TRBV11-2|.|TRBJ2-5
ASSGQGQETQY
>TRBV6-5|once|TRBJ2-4
ASSYGGGIQY
>TRBV2|.|TRBJ1-1
ASTKGDRNTEAF
>TRBV30|.|TRBJ2-5
AWSTLAGGKETQY
>TRBV14|.|TRBJ2-5
ASSQGGAPETQY
>TRBV7-8|.|TRBJ2-7
ASSLGGFEYEQY
>TRBV10-3|once|TRBJ2-3
AIRPSGGPDTQY
>TRBV27|.|TRBJ2-2
ASSPSPSGRRLGTGELF
>TRBV4-3|.|TRBJ2-1
ASRPASRGGEQF
>TRBV4-1|.|TRBJ1-5
ASSQARTVQPQH
>TRBV25-1|.|TRBJ2-5
ASSDGQGALETQY
>TRBV6-5|once|TRBJ2-2
ASSRGDGELF
>TRBV5-5|.|TRBJ1-4
ASSLEGQGFEKLF
>TRBV5-4|.|TRBJ2-1
ASSSGTGLDEQF
>TRBV28|.|TRBJ2-1
ASRPGTKDYNEQF
>TRBV5-5|.|TRBJ2-4
ASSSAEDRGLDIQY
>TRBV7-2|.|TRBJ2-5
ASSLEWGRRETQY
>TRBV29-1|.|TRBJ2-7
SVVPGNYEQY
>TRBV5-4|.|TRBJ2-1
ASSIGQEQF
>TRBV11-1|.|TRBJ2-5
ASSLTVGQGRRETQY
>TRBV7-9|.|TRBJ2-3
ASSTQGTADTQY
>TRBV7-2|.|TRBJ1-1
ASSQSRTGGGRTEAF
>TRBV28|.|TRBJ1-1
ASSLMRIRDRGVNTEAF
>TRBV9|.|TRBJ2-1
ASSVGQGHLGEQF
>TRBV5-1|.|TRBJ2-7
ASSAGTFSYEQY
>TRBV9|.|TRBJ2-7
ASSVGRSGLYEQY
>TRBV28|.|TRBJ2-5
ASSLGLAGGETQY
>TRBV4-3|.|TRBJ2-3
ASSQGGPSTDTQY